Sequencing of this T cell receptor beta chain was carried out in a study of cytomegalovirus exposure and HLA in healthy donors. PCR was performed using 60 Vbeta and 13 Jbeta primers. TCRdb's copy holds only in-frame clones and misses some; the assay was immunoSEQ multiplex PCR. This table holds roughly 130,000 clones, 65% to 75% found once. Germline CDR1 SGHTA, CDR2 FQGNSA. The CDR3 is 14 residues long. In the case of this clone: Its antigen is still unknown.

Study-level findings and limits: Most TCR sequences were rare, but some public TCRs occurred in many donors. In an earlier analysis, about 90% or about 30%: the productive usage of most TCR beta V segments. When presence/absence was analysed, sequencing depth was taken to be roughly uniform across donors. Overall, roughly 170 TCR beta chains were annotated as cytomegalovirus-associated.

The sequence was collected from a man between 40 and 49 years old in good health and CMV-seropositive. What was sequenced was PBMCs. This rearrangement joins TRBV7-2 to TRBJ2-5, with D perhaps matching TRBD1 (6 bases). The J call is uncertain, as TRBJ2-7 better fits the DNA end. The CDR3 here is CASSLSRQAYEQYF. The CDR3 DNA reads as TGTGCCAGCAGCCTGTCGAGACAGGCCTACGAGCAGTACTTC.